What follows describes a single TCR beta chain. This CDR3 region has 16 residues. Germline loops: CDR1 SGHKS, CDR2 YYEKEE (reference sequence). V gave up 2 bases and J gave up 3 bases; unmatched junction bases: 7. The method was immunoSEQ multiplex PCR; TCRdb's version includes in-frame clones alone and lacks a portion of them. The data show approximately 20,000 clones, 70% to 90% seen once. This sample was taken from a study of blood T cell dynamics during melanoma immunotherapy. Time point noted: week 3, after first cycle of checkpoint inhibitor. This sample comprised blood, obtained from a patient treated with checkpoint blockade. The TCR originated in a human donor with melanoma. The chain carries TRBV5-5 and TRBJ2-1; 8 bases align to TRBD2. The CDR3 DNA is TGTGCCAGCAGCTTTATTCCCAGCGGGAGCTACAATGAGCAGTTCTTC. As protein: CASSFIPSGSYNEQFF.